Many counts were recorded for the clone carrying this T cell receptor (beta chain). Then a second PCR, running about 7 to 11 cycles, was carried out with a sample-barcoded 5' primer and a J-beta primer mix. MiXCR, applied by TCRdb to the 5' RACE reads, yields one record per CDR3 protein. The profile shows hundreds of thousands of distinct CDR3 sequences, about 30% of them singletons. The record originates from a study of blood T cells in healthy people across ages. The germline CDR1 and CDR2 sequences are ENHRY and SYGVKD. This CDR3 spans 13 amino acids. The junction had 5 bases not matched to a gene; V was cut back by 4 bases and J by 10 bases.

The rearrangement joins TRBV10-3 to TRBJ2-1, with 9 nucleotides matching TRBD1. Specimen: blood. The sequence was collected from a woman aged 80 or older in good health. CDR3 sequence (DNA): TGTGCCATCAGTGGGGGACAGGGTGGGGAGCAGTTCTTC. Residues: CAISGGQGGEQFF.